Below are 16 T cell receptor beta chains sequenced from a single sample in a study of spatial heterogeneity in lung cancer. Study-level results: Intratumoral expanded alpha and beta TCR counts were found to track tumor mutation counts.

TCRdb reprocessed the 5' RACE reads via MiXCR and lists one record per CDR3 protein. The sample lists more than 15,000 distinct CDR3 sequences; 6.2% were seen once. No antigen is known for these receptors. Documented time point: sample taken at primary tumor resection. The sample consisted of lung tumor tissue, taken at surgery. These receptors all come from a male donor with early-stage non-small cell lung cancer.

This clonotype has only a few counts. This beta chain is an off-target read within a library intended for alpha chains, so its frequency means little. The genes are TRBV11-2 and TRBJ2-1, with TRBD2 matching 12 bases. V lost 7 bases and J lost 4; bases outside the gene matches: 5. The CDR3 sequence is 15 residues long. Germline CDR1 and CDR2: SGHAT and FQNNGV. The DNA for the CDR3 is TGTGCCAGCACCCGGACTAGCGGGACGTACAATGAGCAGTTCTTC. Protein sequence: CASTRTSGTYNEQFF.

At least ten counts were recorded for this clonotype. A library made for alpha chains picked up this beta chain off target, so its size means little. V gene TRBV3-1 combines with J gene TRBJ2-3; maybe TRBD2 (6 bases). Trimming cost V 0 bases and J 1 base, with 14 bases left between them. The CDR3 runs 17 residues. CDR1 and CDR2 (germline): LGHDT, YNNKEL (reference sequence). CDR3 nucleotides: TGTGCCAGCAGCCAAGAGACGGCTAGCGATCGCACAGATACGCAGTATTTT. Translating gives CASSQETASDRTDTQYF.

This clonotype was counted many times. Within a library made for alpha chains, this beta chain is off target, and its count is uninformative. CDR3 coding DNA: TGTGCCAGCAGCTTGGCCGTCGGGTCCGGTGAAGCTTTCTTT. It yields the protein CASSLAVGSGEAFF. V is TRBV5-5 and J is TRBJ1-1; D ambiguous. Per the germline V gene, CDR1 is SGHKS and CDR2 is YYEKEE (reference sequence). This CDR3 contains 14 residues. V was trimmed by 0 bases and J by 7 bases, leaving 13 bases between them. Combining the CDR3 with reference TRBV5-5 and TRBJ1-1 gives the whole variable domain DAGVTQSPTHLIKTRGQQVTLRCSPISGHKSVSWYQQVLGQGPQFIFQYYEKEERGRGNFPDRFSARQFPNYSSELNVNALLLGDSALYLCASSLAVGSGEAFFGQGTRLTVV.

This clonotype showed up many times. Being off target in a library aimed at alpha chains, this beta chain has a size of little meaning. The chain uses TRBV25-1 and TRBJ2-7, with D tentatively TRBD1 (5 bases). There are 13 residues in the CDR3. Germline lookup yields CDR1 MGHDK and CDR2 SYGVNS. The V end lost 4 bases, the J end lost 2 bases, and 9 bases lay between the germline ends. The CDR3 nucleotides read TGTGCCAGCAGTGGGGGCCAGGCCTACGAGCAGTACTTC. Protein: CASSGGQAYEQYF.

There are a few counts of this clonotype. The size of this beta chain means little, since it is a stray read in a library made for alpha chains. In nucleotides, the CDR3 is TGTGCCAGCAGCCAGGCCCCTAGCGGGGGGCATAAGCAAGAGACCCAGTACTTC. Translated: CASSQAPSGGHKQETQYF. The genes are TRBV7-2 and TRBJ2-5; TRBD2 matches 11 bases. Germline V gene lookup returns CDR1 SGHTA and CDR2 FQGNSA. The CDR3 has 18 residues. V was pared by 5 bases and J by 2 bases, with 13 bases of the junction left unmatched. The full variable domain, completed using reference TRBV7-2 and TRBJ2-5, is GAGVSQSPSNKVTEKGKDVELRCDPISGHTALYWYRQSLGQGLEFLIYFQGNSAPDKSGLPSDRFSAERTGGSVSTLTIQRTQQEDSAVYLCASSQAPSGGHKQETQYFGPGTRLLVL.

Comment on this clonotype: This beta chain was picked up by a library intended for alpha chains and is off target, so its count carries little meaning. The gene calls are TRBV6-6 and TRBJ1-5, with 12 bases lining up with TRBD1. The CDR3 covers 16 residues. Trimming removed 0 bases from V and 6 bases from J; junction bases left unmatched: 3. Per the germline V gene, CDR1 is MNHNY and CDR2 is SVGAGI (reference sequence). DNA for the CDR3: TGTGCCAGCAGTTACTCCGGGACAGGGGGCATTCAGCCCCAGCATTTT. Translating it yields CASSYSGTGGIQPQHF.

This clonotype was detected ten times or more. Within a library made for alpha chains, this beta chain is off target, and its count is uninformative. This sequence joins TRBV14 and TRBJ2-6; no clear D. V was cut by 3 bases and J by 4 bases, with 7 bases left in between. Looked up from germline, CDR1 is SGHDN and CDR2 is FVKESK. CDR3 length equals 14 residues. Here the CDR3 DNA reads TGTGCCAGCAGCCAGACGGTGGGGGCCAACGTCCTGACTTTC. Amino acids: CASSQTVGANVLTF.

This clonotype was recorded a few times. The library was prepared for alpha chains; this beta chain is a stray read, so its frequency means little. V usage is TRBV5-4 and J usage is TRBJ1-2; possible D gene TRBD1, 6 bases. CDR1 is SGHNT, CDR2 YYREEE, per germline (reference sequence). The CDR3 contains 13 residues. The V end was cut by 4 bases, the J end by 7 bases, with 14 bases between. This chain's CDR3 is CASSPKGGVGYTF. The CDR3, as DNA: TGTGCCAGCAGCCCAAAGGGGGGCGTTGGCTACACCTTC.

In regard to this clonotype: In a library made to pick up alpha chains, this beta chain is a stray read with a size that means little. The chain employs TRBV5-6 and TRBJ2-1; 8 positions agree with TRBD2. Germline trimming cut 1 base from V and 7 bases from J; bases unmatched to any gene: 7. Germline CDR1 is SGHDT and CDR2 is YYEEEE. The CDR3 length is 15 residues. The CDR3 sequence: CASSLMSGSSNEQFF. CDR3 in DNA: TGTGCCAGCAGCTTGATGAGCGGGAGTTCGAATGAGCAGTTCTTC.

This clonotype was recorded many times. The size of this beta chain means little, since it is a stray read in a library made for alpha chains. The chain links TRBV9 to TRBJ2-7; TRBD2 agrees at 7 bases. The CDR3 has 13 amino acids. The trim removed 5 bases at V and 6 bases at J, leaving 8 bases unmatched. From germline, CDR1 is SGDLS and CDR2 YYNGEE. DNA for the CDR3: TGTGCCAGCAGTCCTCGACTAGCTGGCGAGCAGTACTTC. It is translated as CASSPRLAGEQYF.

In its sample, this clonotype was seen many times. Since it is a stray read in a library aimed at alpha chains, this beta chain has a size that is not meaningful. V and J are TRBV28 and TRBJ2-1, with TRBD2 identical over 12 bases. Germline values: CDR1 MDHEN, CDR2 SYDVKM. The length of the CDR3 is 15 residues. J lost 7 bases, V lost 2 bases, and 3 bases had no gene match. The CDR3 here is CASSLRLAGENEQFF. The CDR3 bases are TGTGCCAGCAGTTTAAGACTAGCGGGAGAAAATGAGCAGTTCTTC.

This clonotype appeared a few times. With the library built for alpha chains, this beta chain is off target and its frequency is not meaningful. This sequence joins TRBV4-2 and TRBJ1-6; possibly TRBD1 for D (5 bases). The germline CDR1 and CDR2 sequences are LGHNA and YNFKEQ. The length of the CDR3 is 15 residues. V dropped 0 bases and J dropped 10 bases, with 13 bases sitting between them. CDR3 coding DNA: TGTGCCAGCAGCCAAGATCGAGGGGCCAGGTCACCCCTCCACTTT. The encoded protein is CASSQDRGARSPLHF.

This clonotype was counted ten times or more. This beta chain lies outside the target of a library built for alpha chains; its clone size means little. CDR3 loop: CASSYWGGEQETQYF. CDR3 DNA: TGTGCCAGCAGTTACTGGGGCGGGGAACAAGAGACCCAGTACTTC. This chain links TRBV6-5 with TRBJ2-5; tentatively, D is TRBD2 (6 bases). Germline V gene data show CDR1 as MNHEY and CDR2 as SVGAGI. CDR3 size: 15 residues. Trimming stripped 1 base from V and 2 bases from J, with 11 bases between.

This clonotype was found many times. The library was designed around alpha chains, so this beta chain is a stray read whose abundance carries little weight. The CDR3 region is CSARNPGVANTGELFF. In DNA form, the CDR3 reads TGCAGTGCTAGAAACCCCGGAGTGGCGAACACCGGGGAGCTGTTTTTT. The rearrangement uses TRBV20-1 and TRBJ2-2; D remains ambiguous. The CDR3 runs 16 residues. The V gene's germline CDR1 is DFQATT and CDR2 SNEGSKA (reference sequence). Trimming pared 2 bases from V and 0 bases from J, leaving 13 bases between.

In the case of this clonotype: The size of this beta chain means little, since it is a stray read in a library made for alpha chains. The V gene is TRBV27, the J gene TRBJ1-3; D not resolved. V was shortened by 5 bases and J by 0 bases, with 8 bases between the two germline ends. Germline-derived CDR1 and CDR2 are MNHEY and SMNVEV (reference sequence). The CDR3 totals 14 residues. CDR3 nucleotides: TGTGCCAGCAGTCAGAGGACCTCTGGAAACACCATATATTTT. Translating it yields CASSQRTSGNTIYF.

This clonotype was counted ten times or more. Since the library was made to target alpha chains, this beta chain is a stray read and its abundance is not meaningful. The V call is TRBV6-5, the J call TRBJ2-7; 8 bases line up with TRBD2. Germline lookup yields CDR1 MNHEY and CDR2 SVGAGI. J was trimmed by 1 base and V by 0 bases; bases with no gene match: 8. This CDR3 contains 17 residues. The CDR3 coding sequence is TGTGCCAGCAGTTACTCCCCCCCGGGAGGGGAGTCCTACGAGCAGTACTTC. It specifies CASSYSPPGGESYEQYF.